One and the same sample provided the 31 T cell receptor beta chains below, sequenced in a study of beta chain features in type 1 diabetes. The study, taken as a whole, reports: The study found moderately but significantly shorter TCRB CDR3s in all four CD4+ subsets of Type 1 diabetes patients.

No antigen has been identified for these receptors. Sequenced material consisted of expressed TCRB transcripts (all of the isolated RNA was reverse transcribed). Clones were sequenced by immunoSEQ multiplex PCR, and TCRdb holds only the in-frame ones, with some missing. Here the sample spans under 250,000 clones, over 11% being singletons. Material: naive CD4+ T cells from blood. All receptors come from a man aged 25-45 years with type 1 diabetes.

The rearrangement uses TRBV29-1 and TRBJ1-2; 7 nucleotides line up with TRBD1. CDR3 length: 13 amino acids. Germline V CDR1 and CDR2: SQVTM, ANQGSEA. The V gene end was trimmed by 5 bases and the J gene end by 3 bases; junction bases not matched to a gene: 6. CDR3 sequence: CSVRTGADYGYTF. In DNA form, the CDR3 reads TGCAGCGTTCGAACAGGGGCTGACTATGGCTACACCTTC.

The J gene is TRBJ1-5, the V gene TRBV5-1, with D perhaps TRBD1 (5 bases). Per germline, CDR1 SGHRS and CDR2 YFSETQ. The V end was cut by 1 base, the J end by 3 bases, with 8 bases between. This CDR3 contains 14 residues. CDR3 sequence: CASSLLGDNQPQHF. CDR3 nucleotide sequence: TGCGCCAGCAGCTTGTTAGGGGACAATCAGCCCCAGCATTTT.

This clone was picked up a small number of times. The rearrangement joins TRBV4-2 to TRBJ2-5; possibly TRBD2 for D (6 bases). The germline V gene has CDR1 LGHNA and CDR2 YNFKEQ. The CDR3 is 14 amino acids. With 0 bases removed from V and 2 bases from J, the gap between germline ends came to 7 bases. The CDR3 nucleotides are TGTGCCAGCAGCCAAGAGGCGGGGCAAGAGACCCAGTACTTC. Its translation is CASSQEAGQETQYF.

The gene calls are TRBV9 and TRBJ2-4, with D maybe TRBD1 (6 bases). Per germline, CDR1 SGDLS and CDR2 YYNGEE. The ends were cut back, 4 bases at V and 0 bases at J, with 20 bases in the middle. This CDR3 is 18 amino acids long. This CDR3 reads CASSSEGPGHKAKNIQYF. The CDR3 DNA is TGTGCCAGCAGCTCAGAGGGGCCGGGACACAAAGCCAAAAACATTCAGTACTTC.

This chain connects TRBV6-1 to TRBJ2-1; 7 nucleotides line up with TRBD2. The V gene end was trimmed by 2 bases and the J gene end by 8 bases; junction bases not matched to a gene: 18. Germline V gene sequence: CDR1 MNHNS, CDR2 SASEGT. The length of the CDR3 is 18 residues. This CDR3 is CASSESLAGGSRGYEQFF. The DNA for the CDR3 is TGTGCCAGCAGTGAATCGTTGGCGGGCGGGAGCCGGGGTTATGAGCAGTTCTTC.

The chain carries TRBV5-1 and TRBJ2-5, with TRBD2 matching over 8 bases. This CDR3 region has 16 residues. CDR1 and CDR2 (germline): SGHRS, YFSETQ. V was clipped by 0 bases and J by 2 bases; unmatched bases: 6. Here the CDR3 DNA reads TGCGCCAGCAGCTTGGTTGGGACTAGATATCAAGAGACCCAGTACTTC. This encodes CASSLVGTRYQETQYF.

This chain connects TRBV5-1 to TRBJ1-2; 7 nucleotides match TRBD1. Trimming at V came to 3 bases and at J to 6 bases, leaving 14 bases not matched to a gene. The CDR3 contains 16 residues. Germline CDR1 reads SGHRS; CDR2 reads YFSETQ. The chain's CDR3 is CASSSRGQERGDGYTF. DNA of the CDR3: TGCGCCAGCAGCTCACGCGGACAGGAGAGGGGGGATGGCTACACCTTC.

Concerning this clone: The junction shows a germline mismatch at one end, possibly a read error. The rearrangement uses TRBV9 and TRBJ2-4, with 7 bases fitting TRBD2. The CDR3 loop spans 14 amino acids. Germline-derived CDR1 and CDR2 are SGDLS and YYNGEE. CDR3 coding DNA: TGTGCCAGCAGCACATCCTCGACGGGAGGAACATCATGGTTC. Its translation: CASSTSSTGGTSWF.

V usage is TRBV2 and J usage is TRBJ2-7; D is ambiguous. Trimming stripped 0 bases from V and 1 base from J, with 10 bases between. Per the germline V gene, CDR1 is SNHLY and CDR2 is FYNNEI. This CDR3 is 15 amino acids long. The CDR3 spells CASSEALAVSYEQYF. DNA of the CDR3: TGTGCCAGCAGTGAAGCGCTTGCGGTATCCTACGAGCAGTACTTC.

The chain carries TRBV6-1 and TRBJ2-5; 8 nucleotides match TRBD2. The CDR3 loop spans 14 amino acids. CDR1 MNHNS and CDR2 SASEGT come from the germline V gene. The V gene end was trimmed by 7 bases and the J gene end by 5 bases; junction bases not matched to a gene: 9. The CDR3 region is CASIRAGVSETQYF. As DNA, the CDR3 is TGTGCCAGCATTCGAGCGGGAGTTTCGGAGACCCAGTACTTC.

The chain employs TRBV30 and TRBJ1-4, with 7 bases that match TRBD1. Germline CDR1 is GTSNPN and CDR2 is SVGIG (reference sequence). This CDR3 spans 15 amino acids. V was clipped by 0 bases and J by 3 bases; unmatched bases: 4. CDR3 sequence: CAWSVLGTANEKLFF. The CDR3 region has the DNA TGTGCCTGGAGTGTACTCGGGACAGCTAATGAAAAACTGTTTTTT.

This clone was detected only a few times. The chain couples TRBV27 to TRBJ1-5; 9 nucleotides match TRBD1. This CDR3 has 14 amino acids. Germline V gene lookup returns CDR1 MNHEY and CDR2 SMNVEV (reference sequence). Germline trimming cut 4 bases from V and 4 bases from J; bases unmatched to any gene: 2. The DNA of the CDR3 is TGTGCCAGCAGTTGGGGACAGGGTAATCAGCCCCAGCATTTT. It is translated as CASSWGQGNQPQHF.

This clone was counted between two and nine times. The chain recombines TRBV9 with TRBJ2-1, with 9 nucleotides matching TRBD1. This CDR3 has 17 amino acids. V shed 4 bases and J 4 bases; nucleotides not matched to a gene: 12. CDR1 and CDR2 from the germline V gene are SGDLS and YYNGEE. CDR3 protein: CASSLGDAGQGYNEQFF. CDR3 DNA sequence: TGTGCCAGCAGCCTAGGAGATGCGGGACAGGGATACAATGAGCAGTTCTTC.

The V call is TRBV6-1, the J call TRBJ2-3, with 7 bases aligning to TRBD1. The CDR3 extends over 13 amino acids. V was clipped by 8 bases and J by 2 bases; unmatched bases: 4. Germline CDR1 reads MNHNS; CDR2 reads SASEGT. The CDR3 DNA reads TGTGCCAGCCTGGGACAGAACACAGATACGCAGTATTTT. This codes for CASLGQNTDTQYF.

The sample holds a few counts of this clone. The CDR3 bases are TGCGCCAGCAACCCGGGAACAGGGGTACACGAGCAGTACTTC. Protein product: CASNPGTGVHEQYF. The chain combines TRBV5-1 with TRBJ2-7, with TRBD1 matching over 7 bases. V was pared by 6 bases and J by 5 bases, with 11 bases of the junction left unmatched. This CDR3 has 14 residues. From germline, CDR1 is SGHRS and CDR2 YFSETQ.

This sequence joins TRBV7-8 and TRBJ2-5; a weak D match, TRBD2 (6 bases). Trimming took off 3 bases at V and 5 bases at J, with 10 bases between the two ends. Germline-derived CDR1 and CDR2 are SGHVS and FQNEAQ. This CDR3 has 13 amino acids. The CDR3 DNA follows: TGTGCCAGCAGCTTGGCGGGAATGGAGACCCAGTACTTC. This sequence encodes CASSLAGMETQYF. The full variable domain, rest sourced from reference TRBV7-8 and TRBJ2-5, is GAGVSQSPRYKVAKRGQDVALRCDPISGHVSLFWYQQALGQGPEFLTYFQNEAQLDKSGLPSDRFFAERPEGSVSTLKIQRTQQEDSAVYLCASSLAGMETQYFGPGTRLLVL.

This chain links TRBV29-1 with TRBJ1-1, with D possibly being TRBD1 (5 bases). This CDR3 comprises 11 residues. Germline CDR1 and CDR2: SQVTM and ANQGSEA. Trimming stripped 5 bases from V and 5 bases from J, with 9 bases between. CDR3 sequence: CSVTGHTEAFF. CDR3 in DNA: TGCAGCGTTACAGGACATACTGAAGCTTTCTTT.

J is TRBJ1-4 and V is TRBV5-1; D is uncertain. The CDR3 spans 12 residues. The V and J ends lost 3 bases and 7 bases respectively, with 7 bases between them. Germline V gives CDR1 SGHRS, CDR2 YFSETQ. The CDR3, as DNA: TGCGCCAGCAGCTCCGAGGGTGAAAAACTGTTTTTT. It is translated as CASSSEGEKLFF.

The chain recombines TRBV19 with TRBJ2-7; 8 bases align to TRBD2. V lost 3 bases and J lost 3; bases outside the gene matches: 7. From germline, CDR1 is LNHDA and CDR2 SQIVND (reference sequence). The CDR3 runs to 15 residues. For the CDR3, the DNA is TGTGCCAGTAGTATTGCGAGCGGGGGTGACTACGAGCAGTACTTC. This encodes CASSIASGGDYEQYF.

The chain couples TRBV6-6 to TRBJ2-3; 9 bases fit TRBD2. Losses at the gene ends were 6 bases for V and 4 bases for J; bases not matched to a gene: 8. Germline V CDR1 and CDR2: MNHNY, SVGAGI (reference sequence). The CDR3 is 15 residues long. CDR3 nucleotides: TGTGCCAGCAGGGGGTCGGCGGGGGGGGCAGATACGCAGTATTTT. This translates into CASRGSAGGADTQYF.

The genes are TRBV5-1 and TRBJ2-3; possibly TRBD1 for D (6 bases). Per germline, CDR1 SGHRS and CDR2 YFSETQ. The CDR3 is 17 amino acids. Trimming removed 2 bases at V and 1 base at J, with 17 bases between. The DNA for the CDR3 is TGCGCCAGCAGCTTATTAAACAGGGCCCAAGGCACAGATACGCAGTATTTT. This encodes CASSLLNRAQGTDTQYF.

The table lists this clone with a few counts. The chain recombines TRBV4-1 with TRBJ2-6, with D hard to call. The CDR3 is made up of 18 amino acids. V lost 4 bases, J lost 0 bases, and 16 bases lay in between. Germline V gene sequence: CDR1 MGHRA, CDR2 YSYEKL. In DNA, the CDR3 is TGCGCCAGCAGCCTCGAGAAAATTACCTACTCTGGGGCCAACGTCCTGACTTTC. It yields the protein CASSLEKITYSGANVLTF.

This clone was counted between two and nine times. The chain recombines TRBV7-9 with TRBJ1-4; perhaps TRBD1 as D (6 bases). The J call is doubtful: the DNA matches TRBJ2-3 better. Germline loops: CDR1 SEHNR, CDR2 FQNEAQ (reference sequence). The CDR3 spans 12 residues. CDR3 nucleotide sequence: TGTGCCAGCAGCTTGGACAGCCAGCACCAGTATTTT. This encodes CASSLDSQHQYF.

V and J are TRBV18 and TRBJ1-5; TRBD1 agrees at 10 bases. Per germline, CDR1 KGHSH and CDR2 LQKENI. The CDR3 contains 16 residues. Germline trimming cut 0 bases from V and 3 bases from J; bases unmatched to any gene: 2. CDR3 DNA: TGTGCCAGCTCACCACCGGGACAGGGGAACAATCAGCCCCAGCATTTT. Amino acid sequence: CASSPPGQGNNQPQHF.

This clone has a handful of counts. The chain uses TRBV4-2 and TRBJ1-2; D is uncertain. The length of the CDR3 is 14 residues. V was clipped by 4 bases and J by 8 bases, with 17 bases between them. CDR1 and CDR2 (germline): LGHNA, YNFKEQ. In DNA form, the CDR3 reads TGTGCCAGCAGCCTTAAGGGAGGCCGACGGGGCTACACCTTC. Translation: CASSLKGGRRGYTF.

This clone was seen only once. The chain has TRBV6-1 and TRBJ2-7, with 12 bases lining up with TRBD2. The CDR3 sequence is 15 residues long. From germline, CDR1 is MNHNS and CDR2 SASEGT. With V trimmed by 6 bases and J by 5 bases, 8 bases remained unmatched. The CDR3 here is CASRDGLAGRNEQYF. The CDR3 DNA sequence: TGTGCCAGCAGAGACGGACTAGCGGGGAGGAACGAGCAGTACTTC.

The sample holds a few counts of this clone. The chain is built from TRBV6-1 and TRBJ2-7, with TRBD1 matching over 7 bases. This CDR3 spans 15 amino acids. CDR1 and CDR2 from the germline V gene are MNHNS and SASEGT. After removal of 0 bases from V and 2 bases from J, the junction contained 4 bases not matched to a gene. The CDR3: CASSEAWTGPYEQYF. As DNA, the CDR3 is TGTGCCAGCAGTGAAGCATGGACAGGACCCTACGAGCAGTACTTC.

This clone was detected once. The DNA of the CDR3 is TGTGCCAGCAGCGGGACTAGCCCCGGGGAGCTGTTTTTT. Protein: CASSGTSPGELFF. This chain links TRBV7-9 with TRBJ2-2; TRBD2 aligns across 9 bases. Germline trimming cut 5 bases from V and 6 bases from J; bases unmatched to any gene: 1. The CDR3 spans 13 residues. Germline values: CDR1 SEHNR, CDR2 FQNEAQ (reference sequence).

This clone has a handful of counts. The chain is built from TRBV9 and TRBJ1-1; the match to TRBD1 covers 8 bases. With V trimmed by 2 bases and J by 8 bases, 5 bases remained unmatched. The CDR3 has 13 residues. CDR1 is SGDLS, CDR2 YYNGEE, per germline. The CDR3 spells CASSVSTGGEAFF. The DNA of the CDR3 is TGTGCCAGCAGCGTCAGTACAGGGGGGGAAGCTTTCTTT.

This chain links TRBV30 with TRBJ2-2; D is unresolved. CDR1 and CDR2 from the germline V gene are GTSNPN and SVGIG (reference sequence). Between the trimmed V and J ends, which lost 0 bases and 3 bases, there was a span of 5 bases. CDR3 length: 13 amino acids. The CDR3 coding sequence is TGTGCCTGGAGTGTACAAGACACCGGGGAGCTGTTTTTT. This sequence encodes CAWSVQDTGELFF.

The chain combines TRBV7-2 with TRBJ1-1; possible D gene TRBD1, 5 bases. The V end was cut by 0 bases, the J end by 6 bases, with 11 bases between. The CDR3 length is 14 residues. Germline lookup yields CDR1 SGHTA and CDR2 FQGNSA. In DNA form, the CDR3 reads TGTGCCAGCAGCTTAGCTGCGGGGGGGGCTGAAGCTTTCTTT. It encodes CASSLAAGGAEAFF.